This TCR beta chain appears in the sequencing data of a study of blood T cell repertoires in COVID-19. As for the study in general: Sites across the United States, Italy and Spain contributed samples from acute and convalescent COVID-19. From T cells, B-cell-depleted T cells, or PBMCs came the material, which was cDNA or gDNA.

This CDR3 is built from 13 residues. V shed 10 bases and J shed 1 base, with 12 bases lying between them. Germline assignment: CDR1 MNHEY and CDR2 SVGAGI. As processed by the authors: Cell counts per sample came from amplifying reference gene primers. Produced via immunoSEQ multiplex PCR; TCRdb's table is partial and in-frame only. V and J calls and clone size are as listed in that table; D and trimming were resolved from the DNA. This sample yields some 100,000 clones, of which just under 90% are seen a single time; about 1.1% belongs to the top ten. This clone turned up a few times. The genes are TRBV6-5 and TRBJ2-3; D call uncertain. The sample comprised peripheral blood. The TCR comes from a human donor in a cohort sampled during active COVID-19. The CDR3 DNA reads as TGTGCCACGGGTCCGTCGCGCACAGATACGCAGTATTTT. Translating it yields CATGPSRTDTQYF.